The next 8 T cell receptor beta chains were all read from a single sample in a study of T cells in localized non-small cell lung cancer. The method was immunoSEQ multiplex PCR; TCRdb's version includes in-frame clones alone and lacks a portion of them. The sample includes about 1,700 clones, about 31% of them seen just once. Sample: normal lung tissue next to the tumor, taken before any cancer treatment. The receptors were sampled from a male donor aged 60 or over with stage II squamous cell lung carcinoma.

This clone is judged medium-sized. This chain joins TRBV6-8 and TRBJ1-3; D remains ambiguous. Germline CDR1 reads MNHGY; CDR2 reads SAAAGT. The V and J ends lost 5 bases and 2 bases respectively, with 10 bases between them. CDR3 length: 14 residues. CDR3 coding DNA: TGTGCCAGCAGTCTAGCCGGGACTGGAAACACCATATATTTT. This translates into CASSLAGTGNTIYF.

The chain is built from TRBV6-8 and TRBJ1-3, with D tentatively TRBD1 (5 bases). The germline V and J ends were trimmed by 5 bases and 0 bases, with 14 bases remaining between them. The germline CDR1 and CDR2 sequences are MNHGY and SAAAGT. CDR3 length: 16 amino acids. CDR3 residues: CASSDRGIVSGNTIYF. In nucleotides, the CDR3 is TGTGCCAGCAGTGACAGAGGGATCGTCTCTGGAAACACCATATATTTT.

The chain joins TRBV9 to TRBJ2-3; D not certain. Germline V gives CDR1 SGDLS, CDR2 YYNGEE. This CDR3 has 14 residues. V was shortened by 8 bases and J by 0 bases, with 13 bases between the two germline ends. The CDR3 loop is CASSTSPSTDTQYF. CDR3 nucleotides: TGTGCCAGTAGTACATCCCCGAGCACAGATACGCAGTATTTT. The full variable domain, in which reference TRBV9 and TRBJ2-3 provide the parts outside the CDR3, is DSGVTQTPKHLITATGQRVTLRCSPRSGDLSVYWYQQSLDQGLQFLIQYYNGEERAKGNILERFSAQQFPDLHSELNLSSLELGDSALYFCASSTSPSTDTQYFGPGTRLTVL.

Within the sample, this clone is medium-sized. The V and J genes are TRBV6-8 and TRBJ2-7; tentative D call: TRBD2 (6 bases). This CDR3 has 13 residues. Germline V lookup: CDR1 MNHGY, CDR2 SAAAGT. V was clipped by 5 bases and J by 11 bases, with 19 bases between them. CDR3 residues: CASSPLEGLRKYF. CDR3 in DNA: TGTGCCAGCAGTCCCCTGGAGGGGCTGAGGAAGTACTTC.

The chain employs TRBV15 and TRBJ1-5, with a possible D match to TRBD1 (6 bases). Trimming took 0 bases from V and 2 from J, leaving 8 bases between them. Germline CDR1 and CDR2: LNHNV and YYDKDF (reference sequence). The CDR3 is made up of 15 amino acids. CDR3 sequence reads: CATSREGGRNQPQHF. The CDR3 coding sequence is TGTGCCACCAGCAGAGAGGGGGGCCGCAATCAGCCCCAGCATTTT.

The genes are TRBV18 and TRBJ2-2; TRBD1 is a possible D gene (6 bases). CDR1 is KGHSH, CDR2 LQKENI, per germline. The CDR3 contains 14 residues. V was clipped by 4 bases and J by 5 bases, with 11 bases between them. Here the CDR3 reads CASSRDKLTGELFF. The CDR3 DNA sequence: TGTGCCAGCTCACGGGACAAGCTTACCGGGGAGCTGTTTTTT.

This clone was counted a few times. The gene calls are TRBV18 and TRBJ2-2, with D unresolved. The germline gives CDR1 KGHSH, CDR2 LQKENI. Deletions cut 1 base from V and 4 bases from J, with 4 bases between. There are 13 residues in the CDR3. The CDR3 spells CASSPLGTGELFF. The CDR3 DNA reads TGTGCCAGCTCACCACTGGGCACCGGGGAGCTGTTTTTT.

V usage is TRBV11-3 and J usage is TRBJ2-2; no clear D gene. Per germline, CDR1 SGHNT and CDR2 YENEEA. This CDR3 region has 14 residues. The V and J ends lost 2 bases and 0 bases respectively, with 4 bases between them. The CDR3 is CASSLFTNTGELFF. The CDR3 nucleotides read TGTGCCAGCAGCTTATTTACGAACACCGGGGAGCTGTTTTTT.